This TCR beta chain was profiled in a study of shared clonotypes between healthy human individuals. The CDR3 spans 14 residues. Germline V gene data show CDR1 as SGHTA and CDR2 as FQGNSA. V lost 5 bases to trimming and J lost 6 bases, with 17 bases between them. Measured with immunoSEQ multiplex PCR; TCRdb has only the in-frame clones, and not every one. The sample comprises some 980,000 clones, more than 75% of which are singletons, and approximately 1.5% rests with the top ten. The sequence was obtained from a man between 18 and 29 years old in good health. The source material was memory CD4+ T cells sorted from blood. Indicated subset: CD45RA-negative fraction. The chain has TRBV7-2 and TRBJ2-7, with TRBD2 as a possible D gene (5 bases). The CDR3 protein is CASSGAGHSGEQYF. CDR3 nucleotide sequence: TGTGCCAGCAGCGGTGCGGGCCACTCCGGCGAGCAGTACTTC.